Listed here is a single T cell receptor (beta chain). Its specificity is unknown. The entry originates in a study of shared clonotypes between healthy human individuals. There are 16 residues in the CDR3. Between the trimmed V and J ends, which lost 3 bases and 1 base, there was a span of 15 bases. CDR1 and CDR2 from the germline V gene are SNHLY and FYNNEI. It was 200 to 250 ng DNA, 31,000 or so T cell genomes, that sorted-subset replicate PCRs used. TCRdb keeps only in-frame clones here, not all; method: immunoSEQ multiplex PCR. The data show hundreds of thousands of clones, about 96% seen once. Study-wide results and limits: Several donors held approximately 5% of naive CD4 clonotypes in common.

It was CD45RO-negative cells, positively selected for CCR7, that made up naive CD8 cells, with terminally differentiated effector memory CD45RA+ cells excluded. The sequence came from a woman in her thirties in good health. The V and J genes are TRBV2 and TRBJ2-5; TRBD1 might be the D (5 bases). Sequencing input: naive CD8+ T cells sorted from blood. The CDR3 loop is CASSDPLQGFQETQYF. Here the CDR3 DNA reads TGTGCCAGCAGTGACCCCCTCCAGGGATTCCAAGAGACCCAGTACTTC.